This paragraph reports one TCR beta chain. What it recognizes is unknown. The data originate from a study of cytomegalovirus exposure and HLA in healthy donors. Whole-study context: In a later analysis, the roughly 120 validation repertoires were reported to have used the same platform as the roughly 670 first-cohort repertoires. Study-level results: Under in vitro conditions, a few CMV-associated chains were confirmed as specific for CMV antigens. Rare TCR sequences predominated, though certain public TCRs were found in many donors.

Germline V gene lookup returns CDR1 LNHNV and CDR2 YYDKDF (reference sequence). The ends lost 5 bases at V and 5 bases at J; junction bases unmatched: 8. The CDR3 contains 15 residues. Assay used: immunoSEQ multiplex PCR; TCRdb lists only in-frame clones, some missing. The data hold about 50,000 clones, with approximately 85% observed a single time. The study drew the donors from its roughly 130-subject validation cohort, separate from the roughly 700-subject first cohort. The sample taken for sequencing was PBMCs. This receptor was identified in a woman in her twenties or thirties in good health and CMV-seronegative. V usage is TRBV15 and J usage is TRBJ2-2; the match to TRBD1 covers 7 bases. The CDR3 reads CATSVGLGQTGELFF. Here the CDR3 DNA reads TGTGCCACCAGCGTCGGGTTGGGACAGACCGGGGAGCTGTTTTTT.